These 25 T cell receptor beta chains were all obtained from the same sample, sequenced in a study of blood T cell repertoires in COVID-19 (dated by TCRdb to 2018 to 2021). Libraries were prepared through the immunoSEQ multiplex PCR assay. What TCRdb holds here is the immuneACCESS table cut down to in-frame rearrangements. Part of the clones is not present; checked against another copy, under half of the missing clones reflect an unresolved V gene, and the others are unexplained. Present in this sample are 100,000 to 150,000 clones, approximately 81% of which were seen just once. The biggest ten clones account for around 5.5% of the sample. Source material: peripheral blood. Receptors were obtained from a man in his 60s with acute or convalescent COVID-19.

The chain carries TRBV21-1 and TRBJ2-1; the listed D gene, TRBD2, was not tested against the DNA. TRBV21-1 is a known pseudogene. The CDR3 contains 15 residues. This chain's CDR3 is CASSGLPSRANEQFF. DNA of the CDR3: TGTGCCAGCAGCGGACTTCCCTCGCGGGCCAATGAGCAGTTCTTC.

V is TRBV6-5 and J is TRBJ1-6; 7 nucleotides agree with TRBD1. Germline V gene data show CDR1 as MNHEY and CDR2 as SVGAGI. The V segment lost 5 bases and the J segment 14 bases; nucleotides outside the gene matches: 15. CDR3 length: 15 residues. The CDR3 is CASSPGDSPIEALHF. The CDR3 region has the DNA TGTGCCAGCAGTCCGGGGGACAGCCCAATTGAGGCCCTCCACTTT.

The chain recombines TRBV9 with TRBJ2-7; TRBD2 is a possible D gene (6 bases). The CDR3 consists of 15 residues. Germline V gives CDR1 SGDLS, CDR2 YYNGEE. Trimming cost V 4 bases and J 3 bases, with 17 bases left between them. This CDR3 is CASSPRLGVVYEQYF. Here the CDR3 DNA reads TGTGCCAGCAGCCCCCGACTAGGGGTGGTCTACGAGCAGTACTTC.

The chain joins TRBV6-2 or TRBV6-3 to TRBJ1-2; maybe TRBD1 (5 bases). There are 16 residues in the CDR3. Germline V gene sequence: CDR1 MNHEY, CDR2 SVGEGT. V was clipped by 3 bases and J by 3 bases, with 17 bases between them. CDR3 coding DNA: TGTGCCAGCAGTTATAAGATGGAGGGACGGGACTATGGCTACACCTTC. This encodes CASSYKMEGRDYGYTF.

The chain recombines TRBV24-1 with TRBJ1-3, with 7 bases aligning to TRBD1. Germline lookup yields CDR1 KGHDR and CDR2 SFDVKD. The CDR3 loop spans 15 amino acids. V shed 3 bases and J 2 bases; nucleotides not matched to a gene: 3. CDR3 loop: CATSDATGTGNTIYF. The CDR3 region has the DNA TGTGCCACCAGTGATGCGACAGGGACTGGAAACACCATATATTTT.

The chain links TRBV24-1 to TRBJ2-5, with TRBD1 identical over 8 bases. The CDR3 consists of 14 residues. Germline V gene sequence: CDR1 KGHDR, CDR2 SFDVKD. J lost 5 bases, V lost 3 bases, and 4 bases had no gene match. The DNA of the CDR3 is TGTGCCACCAGTGATCAGGGGGCGGGGGAGACCCAGTACTTC. It codes for CATSDQGAGETQYF.

This sequence joins TRBV6-5 and TRBJ1-2, with D possibly matching TRBD1 (6 bases). CDR3 length: 15 amino acids. V was pared by 0 bases and J by 0 bases, with 8 bases between. Germline V gives CDR1 MNHEY, CDR2 SVGAGI. The CDR3 region has the DNA TGTGCCAGCAGTTACTCGGACAGAACTAACTATGGCTACACCTTC. Protein product: CASSYSDRTNYGYTF.

For this clone: Compared with germline, one end of the junction differs, possibly owing to a read error. The chain employs TRBV28 and TRBJ2-3; no reliable D call. The CDR3 covers 10 residues. Looked up from germline, CDR1 is MDHEN and CDR2 is SYDVKM. This CDR3 is CASRSLEMDF. CDR3 nucleotide sequence: TGTGCCAGCAGATCCTTGGAGATGGATTTT.

The chain employs TRBV6-4 and TRBJ2-7; D might be TRBD1 (7 bases). The CDR3 is made up of 13 amino acids. CDR1 MRHNA and CDR2 SNTAGT come from the germline V gene. Trimming cost V 5 bases and J 6 bases, with 14 bases left between them. The CDR3 coding sequence is TGTGCCAGCAGTAAGACAGGGACTGGCGAGCAGTACTTC. The encoded protein is CASSKTGTGEQYF.

The chain employs TRBV5-6 and TRBJ1-3; possibly TRBD1 for D (6 bases). Between the trimmed V and J ends, which lost 0 bases and 0 bases, there was a span of 13 bases. Germline V lookup: CDR1 SGHDT, CDR2 YYEEEE. The CDR3 is made up of 17 amino acids. The CDR3 bases are TGTGCCAGCAGCTTGGTTGCAGGGGCTATCTCTGGAAACACCATATATTTT. Its protein product is CASSLVAGAISGNTIYF. The whole variable domain, remainder taken from reference TRBV5-6 and TRBJ1-3, is DAGVTQSPTHLIKTRGQQVTLRCSPKSGHDTVSWYQQALGQGPQFIFQYYEEEERQRGNFPDRFSGHQFPNYSSELNVNALLLGDSALYLCASSLVAGAISGNTIYFGEGSWLTVV.

This clone was detected only once. V usage is TRBV6-2 or TRBV6-3 and J usage is TRBJ2-3, with 10 bases lining up with TRBD2. From germline, CDR1 is MNHEY and CDR2 SVGEGT. Losses at the gene ends were 5 bases for V and 4 bases for J; bases not matched to a gene: 3. The CDR3 runs 14 residues. CDR3 nucleotides: TGTGCCAGCAGTCAAAGCGGGAGGGCAGATACGCAGTATTTT. It is translated as CASSQSGRADTQYF.

This clone was picked up a small number of times. The V and J genes are TRBV6-4 and TRBJ1-5; 9 bases are shared with TRBD1. This CDR3 spans 18 amino acids. CDR1 is MRHNA, CDR2 SNTAGT, per germline. The V gene end was trimmed by 5 bases and the J gene end by 1 base; junction bases not matched to a gene: 12. DNA of the CDR3: TGTGCCAGCAGTCACCCCGCCGGGACAGGGTTGAGCAATCAGCCCCAGCATTTT. Translated, it gives CASSHPAGTGLSNQPQHF.

This clone has more than one count but fewer than ten. V is TRBV24-1 and J is TRBJ2-7; TRBD1 agrees at 10 bases. This CDR3 has 15 amino acids. Germline V gene sequence: CDR1 KGHDR, CDR2 SFDVKD. Unmatched junction bases numbered 8, after V lost 5 bases and J lost 5 bases. CDR3 sequence: CATSGYGDRGHEQYF. DNA of the CDR3: TGTGCCACCAGTGGTTACGGGGACAGGGGACACGAGCAGTACTTC.

The V gene is TRBV5-8, the J gene TRBJ2-1; 7 nucleotides align to TRBD1. Germline CDR1 SGHTS, CDR2 YDEGEE. The CDR3 contains 16 residues. Trimming at V came to 4 bases and at J to 3 bases, leaving 10 bases not matched to a gene. The CDR3 DNA reads TGTGCCAGCAGCCGACAGGGTTTCCCCCTCTACAATGAGCAGTTCTTC. This encodes CASSRQGFPLYNEQFF.

The chain joins TRBV19 to TRBJ2-5; tentatively, D is TRBD1 (6 bases). V lost 3 bases, J lost 2 bases, and 19 bases lay in between. Germline CDR1 LNHDA, CDR2 SQIVND (reference sequence). CDR3 length equals 17 residues. The CDR3 coding sequence is TGTGCCAGTAGTATTAGGCCACAGGGTTCTTTACAAGAGACCCAGTACTTC. Its protein is CASSIRPQGSLQETQYF.

The rearrangement links TRBV5-1 to TRBJ1-4, with 8 bases fitting TRBD1. After removal of 0 bases from V and 5 bases from J, the junction contained 0 bases not matched to a gene. CDR1 and CDR2 (germline): SGHRS, YFSETQ. The CDR3 runs to 14 residues. The chain's CDR3 is CASSLGQGNEKLFF. In nucleotides, the CDR3 is TGCGCCAGCAGCTTGGGACAGGGGAATGAAAAACTGTTTTTT.

The chain recombines TRBV27 with TRBJ1-1; 7 nucleotides align to TRBD1. CDR1 is MNHEY, CDR2 SMNVEV, per germline (reference sequence). The CDR3 is 15 residues long. The ends lost 3 bases at V and 4 bases at J; junction bases unmatched: 8. The CDR3 bases are TGTGCCAGCAGTTTGCAGGGGGGATTTGCCACTGAAGCTTTCTTT. It encodes CASSLQGGFATEAFF.

The chain combines TRBV7-9 with TRBJ2-1; perhaps TRBD1 as D (5 bases). CDR1 is SEHNR and CDR2 is FQNEAQ in the germline V gene (reference sequence). CDR3 length: 16 amino acids. Trimming removed 1 base from V and 1 base from J, with 11 bases in between. CDR3 loop: CASSLGGRGSYNEQFF. The CDR3 region has the DNA TGTGCCAGCAGCTTAGGGGGAAGGGGTTCCTACAATGAGCAGTTCTTC.

The chain recombines TRBV6-1 with TRBJ2-1; the match to TRBD2 covers 8 bases. This CDR3 has 16 amino acids. After removal of 2 bases from V and 7 bases from J, the junction contained 10 bases not matched to a gene. The germline CDR1 and CDR2 sequences are MNHNS and SASEGT. The CDR3 here is CASSERVGGAVNEQFF. The DNA of the CDR3 is TGTGCCAGCAGTGAACGGGTCGGGGGGGCCGTGAATGAGCAGTTCTTC.

This chain links TRBV5-1 with TRBJ1-1; the D gene is possibly TRBD1 (5 bases). The CDR3 totals 17 residues. The ends were cut back, 4 bases at V and 0 bases at J, with 19 bases in the middle. The germline gives CDR1 SGHRS, CDR2 YFSETQ. The CDR3 spells CASSPRAGVSLNTEAFF. The CDR3 DNA sequence: TGCGCCAGCAGCCCACGGGCGGGGGTATCCCTGAACACTGAAGCTTTCTTT.

The rearrangement uses TRBV5-4 and TRBJ2-7, with a weak D call TRBD1 (6 bases). The CDR3 is 16 residues long. V lost 2 bases to trimming and J lost 6 bases, with 21 bases between them. Germline CDR1 reads SGHNT; CDR2 reads YYREEE (reference sequence). The CDR3 DNA reads TGTGCCAGCAGCTTTTTCGCTGGTACAGGGAAGCTCGAGCAGTACTTC. Its translation is CASSFFAGTGKLEQYF.

This clone was detected a few times. This chain links TRBV7-8 with TRBJ1-1; D remains ambiguous. Germline assignment: CDR1 SGHVS and CDR2 FQNEAQ. V lost 5 bases, J lost 0 bases, and 7 bases lay in between. CDR3 length: 13 amino acids. CDR3 loop: CASSPTVNTEAFF. CDR3 sequence (DNA): TGTGCCAGCAGCCCTACAGTGAACACTGAAGCTTTCTTT.

The sample holds many counts of this clone. V and J are TRBV20-1 and TRBJ2-5; D gene uncertain. Germline V gene sequence: CDR1 DFQATT, CDR2 SNEGSKA (reference sequence). This CDR3 region has 12 residues. The V gene lost 3 bases and the J gene lost 5 bases, with 10 bases spanning the gap. In DNA form, the CDR3 reads TGCAGTGCTAGTCCCGGTACTGAGACCCAGTACTTC. Translated, it gives CSASPGTETQYF.

This clone has only a few counts. The CDR3: CASSLLAGADPNYGYTF. As DNA, the CDR3 is TGTGCCAGCAGCTTATTAGCGGGGGCAGATCCCAACTATGGCTACACCTTC. The chain carries TRBV7-9 and TRBJ1-2, with D possibly matching TRBD1 (6 bases). Germline CDR1 and CDR2: SEHNR and FQNEAQ (reference sequence). The CDR3 has 17 residues. Trimming removed 2 bases at V and 2 bases at J, with 18 bases between.

V gene TRBV18 combines with J gene TRBJ2-1, with D perhaps TRBD1 (6 bases). Germline V gene data show CDR1 as KGHSH and CDR2 as LQKENI. Trimming left V 2 bases short and J 1 base short, with 12 bases between. This CDR3 comprises 16 residues. The CDR3 region is CASSPDTRGSYNEQFF. The CDR3 DNA reads as TGTGCCAGCTCACCAGATACGAGGGGGTCCTACAATGAGCAGTTCTTC.